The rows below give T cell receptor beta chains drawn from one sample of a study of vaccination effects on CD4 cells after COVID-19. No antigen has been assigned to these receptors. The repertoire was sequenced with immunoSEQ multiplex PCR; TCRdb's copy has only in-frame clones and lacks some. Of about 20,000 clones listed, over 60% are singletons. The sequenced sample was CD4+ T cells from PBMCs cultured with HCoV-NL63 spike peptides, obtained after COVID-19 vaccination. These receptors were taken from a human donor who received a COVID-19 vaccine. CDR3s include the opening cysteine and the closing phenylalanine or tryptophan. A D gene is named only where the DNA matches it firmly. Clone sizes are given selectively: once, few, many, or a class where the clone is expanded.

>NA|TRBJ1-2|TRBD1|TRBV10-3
CAITSQGAGGYTF
TGTGCCATCACCTCACAGGGGGCAGGTGGCTACACCTTC
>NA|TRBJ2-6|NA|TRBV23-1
CASRPDSTSSGANVLTF
TGCGCCAGCAGACCGGATTCTACAAGCTCTGGGGCCAACGTCCTGACTTTC
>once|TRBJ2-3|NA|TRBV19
CATSPTGSLDTQYF
TGTGCCACCAGCCCTACGGGTAGTTTAGATACGCAGTATTTT
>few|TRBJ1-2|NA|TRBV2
CASSEAFGYGYTF
TGTGCCAGCAGTGAAGCGTTCGGCTATGGCTACACCTTC
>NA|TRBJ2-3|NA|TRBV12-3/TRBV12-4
CASSLGPTDTQYF
TGTGCCAGCAGCCTGGGACCCACAGATACGCAGTATTTT
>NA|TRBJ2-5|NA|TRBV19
CASSIGNAGNGETQYF
TGTGCCAGTAGTATAGGAAATGCAGGGAACGGAGAGACCCAGTACTTC
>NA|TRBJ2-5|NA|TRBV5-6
CASSRGSGYETQYF
TGTGCCAGCAGCCGGGGGTCGGGGTACGAGACCCAGTACTTC
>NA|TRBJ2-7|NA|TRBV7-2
CASSFDRNYEQYF
TGTGCCAGCAGCTTCGACAGGAACTACGAGCAGTACTTC
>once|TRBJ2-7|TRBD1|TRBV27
CASSLSGTVYEQYF
TGTGCCAGCAGTTTAAGTGGGACAGTCTACGAGCAGTACTTC
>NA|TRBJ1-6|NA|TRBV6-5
CASSYSWSPNSPLHF
TGTGCCAGCAGTTACTCTTGGAGTCCTAATTCACCCCTCCACTTT
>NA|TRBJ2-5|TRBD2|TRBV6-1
CASSELAGGQETQYF
TGTGCCAGCAGTGAACTAGCGGGGGGGCAAGAGACCCAGTACTTC
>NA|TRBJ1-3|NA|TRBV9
CASSLNRAGNTIYF
TGTGCCAGCAGCCTAAACAGAGCCGGAAACACCATATATTTT
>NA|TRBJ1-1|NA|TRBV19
CASKGGGEAFF
TGTGCCAGTAAGGGGGGTGGCGAAGCTTTCTTT
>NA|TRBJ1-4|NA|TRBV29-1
CSVDTGEKLFF
TGCAGCGTAGACACAGGGGAAAAACTGTTTTTT
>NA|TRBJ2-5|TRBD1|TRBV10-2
CASSSGQGGETQYF
TGCGCCAGCAGTTCCGGACAGGGGGGTGAGACCCAGTACTTC
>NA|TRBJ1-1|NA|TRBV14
CASSQELLHRNTEAFF
TGTGCCAGCAGCCAAGAATTGTTACACCGGAACACTGAAGCTTTCTTT
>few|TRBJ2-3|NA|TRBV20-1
CSGWATDTQYF
TGCAGTGGTTGGGCAACAGATACGCAGTATTTT
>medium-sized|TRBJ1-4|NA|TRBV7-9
CASSLGVFGEKLFF
TGTGCCAGCTCCTTGGGGGTATTCGGTGAAAAACTGTTTTTT
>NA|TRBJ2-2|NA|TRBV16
CASSQSTGAGTGELFF
TGTGCCAGCAGCCAATCGACGGGGGCAGGGACCGGGGAGCTGTTTTTT
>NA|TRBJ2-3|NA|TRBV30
CAWARQDFDTQYF
TGTGCCTGGGCTAGACAGGATTTCGATACGCAGTATTTT
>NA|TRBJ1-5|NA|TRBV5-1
CASSLVDQPQHF
TGCGCCAGCAGCTTGGTTGATCAGCCCCAGCATTTT
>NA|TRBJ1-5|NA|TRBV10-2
CASGGMTSNQPQHF
TGCGCCAGCGGTGGGATGACTAGCAATCAGCCCCAGCATTTT
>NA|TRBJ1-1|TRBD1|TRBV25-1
CASKRTGVTEAFF
TGTGCCAGCAAGCGGACAGGGGTCACTGAAGCTTTCTTT
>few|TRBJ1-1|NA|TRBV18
CASSPEFVTEAFF
TGTGCCAGCTCACCAGAGTTTGTAACAGAAGCTTTCTTT
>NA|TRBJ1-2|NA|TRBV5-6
CASSFAGVFHGYTF
TGTGCCAGCAGCTTTGCAGGGGTATTCCATGGCTACACCTTC
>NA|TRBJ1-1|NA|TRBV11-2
CASSPTVGLANTEAFF
TGTGCCAGCAGCCCCACGGTGGGACTTGCAAACACTGAAGCTTTCTTT
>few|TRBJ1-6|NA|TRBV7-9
CASTSGTQNSPLHF
TGTGCCAGCACCTCCGGGACCCAAAATTCACCCCTCCACTTT
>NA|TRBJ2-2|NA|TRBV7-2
CASSLGRGAGELFF
TGTGCCAGCAGCTTGGGTAGGGGGGCCGGGGAGCTGTTTTTT
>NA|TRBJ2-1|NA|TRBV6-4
CASSVASTNNEQFF
TGTGCCAGCAGTGTGGCTAGCACGAACAATGAGCAGTTCTTC
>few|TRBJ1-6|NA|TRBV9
CASSVGQAMMNSPLHF
TGTGCCAGCAGCGTAGGACAGGCCATGATGAATTCACCCCTCCACTTT
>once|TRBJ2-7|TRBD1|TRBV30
CACTRDRGSYEQYF
TGTGCCTGCACCCGGGACAGGGGCTCCTACGAGCAGTACTTC
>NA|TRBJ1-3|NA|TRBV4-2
CASSQDRTQGGNTIYF
TGTGCCAGCAGCCAAGATCGGACCCAGGGCGGAAACACCATATATTTT
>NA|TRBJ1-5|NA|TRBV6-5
CASSYMGNQPQHF
TGTGCCAGCAGTTACATGGGCAATCAGCCCCAGCATTTT
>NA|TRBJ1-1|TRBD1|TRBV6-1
CASSETGTGEAFF
TGTGCCAGCAGTGAAACCGGGACAGGTGAAGCTTTCTTT
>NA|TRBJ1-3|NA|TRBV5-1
CASSLADSSGNTIYF
TGCGCCAGCAGCTTGGCTGACAGCTCTGGAAACACCATATATTTT
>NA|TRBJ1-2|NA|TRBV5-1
CASSYQESGYGYTF
TGCGCCAGCAGCTACCAGGAATCCGGCTATGGCTACACCTTC
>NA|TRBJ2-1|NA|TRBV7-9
CASSLARGVLGYNEQFF
TGTGCCAGCAGCTTAGCAAGAGGGGTCCTCGGCTACAATGAGCAGTTCTTC
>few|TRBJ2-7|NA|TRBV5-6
CASSSLQGVNEQYF
TGTGCCAGCAGCAGCCTACAGGGAGTTAACGAGCAGTACTTC
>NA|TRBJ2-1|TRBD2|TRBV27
CASSLKLAGTGGEFF
TGTGCCAGCAGTTTAAAGCTAGCGGGGACGGGGGGGGAGTTCTTC
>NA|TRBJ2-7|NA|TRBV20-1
CSASRPASGEQYF
TGCAGTGCTAGTCGGCCGGCTTCGGGTGAGCAGTACTTC
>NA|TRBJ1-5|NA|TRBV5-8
CASSPYNQPQHF
TGTGCCAGCAGCCCTTACAATCAGCCCCAGCATTTT
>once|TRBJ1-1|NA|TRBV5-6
CASRRWNTEAFF
TGTGCCAGCAGACGATGGAACACTGAAGCTTTCTTT
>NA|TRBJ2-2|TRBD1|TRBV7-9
CASSDRDRGGTGELFF
TGTGCCAGCAGCGACCGGGACAGGGGTGGCACCGGGGAGCTGTTTTTT
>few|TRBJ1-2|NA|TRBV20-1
CSASRGRGMDGYTF
TGCAGTGCTAGTAGGGGCAGGGGAATGGATGGCTACACCTTC